This is a list of T cell receptor beta chains from one sample in a study of blood T cells in healthy people across ages. MiXCR, applied by TCRdb to the 5' RACE reads, yields one record per CDR3 protein. Here the sample spans under 800,000 distinct CDR3 sequences, under 25% being singletons. The sample comprised blood. The receptors come from a man aged 65 to 85 in good health. Each CDR3 is given with its conserved first and last residue. Each record gives: CDR3 length, D gene, V gene, J gene, clone size, CDR3 protein, CDR3 DNA. A D gene is named only where the DNA matches it firmly. Part of the rows lack a size; the others show once, few, many or a class for expanded clones.

cdr3_length: 13
d_call: .
v_call: TRBV11-2
j_call: TRBJ2-7
clone_size: .
cdr3_aa: CASGRATSYEQYF
cdr3_nt: TGTGCCAGCGGCAGGGCGACCTCCTACGAGCAGTACTTC

cdr3_length: 16
d_call: TRBD2
v_call: TRBV7-2
j_call: TRBJ2-3
clone_size: .
cdr3_aa: CASSLAQAGGADTQYF
cdr3_nt: TGTGCCAGCAGCTTAGCGCAAGCGGGAGGGGCAGATACGCAGTATTTT

cdr3_length: 15
d_call: .
v_call: TRBV4-1
j_call: TRBJ2-1
clone_size: .
cdr3_aa: CASSQDLGPYNEQFF
cdr3_nt: TGCGCCAGCAGCCAAGATCTCGGGCCGTACAATGAGCAGTTCTTC

cdr3_length: 16
d_call: TRBD2
v_call: TRBV7-2
j_call: TRBJ2-7
clone_size: many
cdr3_aa: CASSPWGAGLSYEQYF
cdr3_nt: TGTGCCAGCAGCCCCTGGGGAGCGGGACTTTCCTACGAGCAGTACTTC

cdr3_length: 13
d_call: .
v_call: TRBV6-1
j_call: TRBJ1-4
clone_size: many
cdr3_aa: CASSLTPGEKLFF
cdr3_nt: TGTGCCAGCAGTTTAACCCCCGGTGAAAAACTGTTTTTT

cdr3_length: 14
d_call: .
v_call: TRBV5-1
j_call: TRBJ2-7
clone_size: few
cdr3_aa: CASSLRGGIYEQYF
cdr3_nt: TGCGCCAGCAGCTTGCGAGGCGGGATCTACGAGCAGTACTTC

cdr3_length: 12
d_call: .
v_call: TRBV7-6
j_call: TRBJ2-1
clone_size: .
cdr3_aa: CASSQQWGEQFF
cdr3_nt: TGTGCCAGCAGCCAACAGTGGGGTGAGCAGTTCTTC

cdr3_length: 15
d_call: TRBD1
v_call: TRBV5-1
j_call: TRBJ1-1
clone_size: .
cdr3_aa: CASREEDRRNTEAFF
cdr3_nt: TGCGCCAGCAGGGAAGAGGACAGGAGGAACACTGAAGCTTTCTTT

cdr3_length: 16
d_call: TRBD2
v_call: TRBV7-2
j_call: TRBJ2-1
clone_size: few
cdr3_aa: CASSWVVSGRYNEQFF
cdr3_nt: TGTGCCAGCAGCTGGGTGGTTAGCGGGAGGTACAATGAGCAGTTCTTC

cdr3_length: 14
d_call: .
v_call: TRBV30
j_call: TRBJ2-7
clone_size: .
cdr3_aa: CAWSQPSVYYEQYF
cdr3_nt: TGTGCCTGGAGTCAGCCTAGCGTCTACTACGAGCAGTACTTC

cdr3_length: 12
d_call: .
v_call: TRBV10-3
j_call: TRBJ2-7
clone_size: many
cdr3_aa: CAISGLDYEQYF
cdr3_nt: TGTGCCATCAGTGGTCTGGACTACGAGCAGTACTTC

cdr3_length: 18
d_call: .
v_call: TRBV20-1
j_call: TRBJ2-1
clone_size: .
cdr3_aa: CSGWVGNSGGLSYNEQFF
cdr3_nt: TGCAGTGGGTGGGTTGGGAATAGCGGAGGTTTATCCTACAATGAGCAGTTCTTC

cdr3_length: 16
d_call: TRBD1
v_call: TRBV5-1
j_call: TRBJ2-2
clone_size: .
cdr3_aa: CASSGWTGDNTGELFF
cdr3_nt: TGCGCCAGCAGTGGCTGGACAGGGGATAACACCGGGGAGCTGTTTTTT

cdr3_length: 16
d_call: TRBD2
v_call: TRBV10-3
j_call: TRBJ2-3
clone_size: many
cdr3_aa: CAISDPGREGTDTQYF
cdr3_nt: TGTGCCATCAGTGACCCGGGGCGGGAGGGCACAGATACGCAGTATTTT

cdr3_length: 21
d_call: TRBD2
v_call: TRBV28
j_call: TRBJ2-4
clone_size: few
cdr3_aa: CASSFPTKREGLSAAKNIQYF
cdr3_nt: TGTGCCAGCAGTTTCCCTACTAAGCGGGAGGGCTTGTCGGCAGCCAAAAACATTCAGTACTTC

cdr3_length: 15
d_call: .
v_call: TRBV7-2
j_call: TRBJ2-3
clone_size: .
cdr3_aa: CASSTAETDADTQYF
cdr3_nt: TGTGCCAGCAGCACGGCGGAGACCGACGCAGATACGCAGTATTTT

cdr3_length: 14
d_call: .
v_call: TRBV2
j_call: TRBJ2-3
clone_size: few
cdr3_aa: CASSKTVPPDTQYF
cdr3_nt: TGTGCCAGCAGCAAGACCGTCCCCCCCGATACGCAGTATTTT

cdr3_length: 14
d_call: TRBD2
v_call: TRBV10-3
j_call: TRBJ2-7
clone_size: .
cdr3_aa: CAISGSGGSYEQYF
cdr3_nt: TGTGCCATCAGTGGTAGCGGGGGCTCCTACGAGCAGTACTTC

cdr3_length: 15
d_call: .
v_call: TRBV7-8
j_call: TRBJ1-1
clone_size: once
cdr3_aa: CASSLGSRGHTEAFF
cdr3_nt: TGTGCCAGCAGCTTAGGATCCCGGGGACACACTGAAGCTTTCTTT

cdr3_length: 13
d_call: TRBD2
v_call: TRBV5-6
j_call: TRBJ2-1
clone_size: many
cdr3_aa: CASSHSGSGEQFF
cdr3_nt: TGTGCCAGCAGCCATAGCGGGAGTGGTGAGCAGTTCTTC

cdr3_length: 16
d_call: TRBD2
v_call: TRBV4-1
j_call: TRBJ2-2
clone_size: .
cdr3_aa: CASSQDGSGSLGELFF
cdr3_nt: TGCGCCAGCAGCCAAGACGGAAGCGGGAGTTTAGGGGAGCTGTTTTTT

cdr3_length: 13
d_call: .
v_call: TRBV7-9
j_call: TRBJ1-2
clone_size: .
cdr3_aa: CASSLQGRDGYTF
cdr3_nt: TGTGCCAGCAGCTTACAGGGGAGGGATGGCTACACCTTC

cdr3_length: 15
d_call: TRBD1
v_call: TRBV28
j_call: TRBJ2-1
clone_size: .
cdr3_aa: CASRGDRGRYNEQFF
cdr3_nt: TGTGCCAGCAGAGGAGACAGGGGCCGCTACAATGAGCAGTTCTTC

cdr3_length: 14
d_call: .
v_call: TRBV21-1
j_call: TRBJ2-7
clone_size: once
cdr3_aa: CASSKPHRVYEQYF
cdr3_nt: TGTGCCAGCAGCAAACCCCACAGGGTGTACGAGCAGTACTTC

cdr3_length: 19
d_call: TRBD2
v_call: TRBV12-3/TRBV12-4
j_call: TRBJ2-1
clone_size: .
cdr3_aa: CASSSPGLAGGQSYNEQFF
cdr3_nt: TGTGCCAGCAGTTCCCCGGGACTAGCGGGAGGGCAATCCTACAATGAGCAGTTCTTC